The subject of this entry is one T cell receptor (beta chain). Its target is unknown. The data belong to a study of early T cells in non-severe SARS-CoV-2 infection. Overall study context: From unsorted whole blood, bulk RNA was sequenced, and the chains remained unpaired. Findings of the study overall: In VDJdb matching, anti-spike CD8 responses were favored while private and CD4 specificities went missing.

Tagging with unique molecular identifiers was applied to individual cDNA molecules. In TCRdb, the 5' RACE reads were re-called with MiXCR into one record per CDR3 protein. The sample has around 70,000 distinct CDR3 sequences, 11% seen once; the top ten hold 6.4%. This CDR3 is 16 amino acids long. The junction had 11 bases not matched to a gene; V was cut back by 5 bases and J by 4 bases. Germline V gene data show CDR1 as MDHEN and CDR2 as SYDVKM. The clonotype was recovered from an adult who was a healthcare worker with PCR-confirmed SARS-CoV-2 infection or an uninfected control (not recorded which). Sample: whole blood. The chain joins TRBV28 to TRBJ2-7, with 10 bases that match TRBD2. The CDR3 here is CASSIPSSGSLYEQYF. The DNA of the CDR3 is TGTGCCAGCAGTATCCCATCTAGCGGGAGTCTTTACGAGCAGTACTTC.